A selection of T cell receptor beta chains follows, all from one sample in a study of blood T cell repertoires in COVID-19. Assay: immunoSEQ multiplex PCR; the TCRdb copy retains only in-frame clones and omits some. The table has approximately 85,000 clones, just over 85% seen once. The sample consisted of peripheral blood. These TCRs come from a man over 45 with active or convalescent COVID-19. The CDR3 runs from the conserved cysteine through the conserved F or W. The D gene is left open where the match is weak. Clone size is stated in some rows and not others, as once, few, many or a class when expanded.

d_call clone_size j_call v_call cdr3_aa cdr3_nt
NA NA TRBJ2-1 TRBV3-1/TRBV3-2 CASSQDAGPWNEQFF TGTGCCAGCAGCCAAGATGCGGGACCTTGGAATGAGCAGTTCTTC
TRBD2 NA TRBJ2-3 TRBV19 CASSFCLAGGRKEYF TGTGCCAGTAGTTTCTGTCTAGCGGGAGGGCGGAAGGAGTATTTT
TRBD1 NA TRBJ1-4 TRBV3-1/TRBV3-2 CASSHAPGQTEKLFF TGTGCCAGCAGCCATGCCCCGGGACAGACCGAAAAACTGTTTTTT
TRBD2 NA TRBJ2-5 TRBV24-1 CATSDPGLAGGHETQYF TGTGCCACCAGTGATCCCGGACTAGCGGGAGGGCACGAGACCCAGTACTTC
TRBD2 NA TRBJ2-5 TRBV3-1/TRBV3-2 CASSVAGTVETQYF TGTGCCAGCAGTGTAGCGGGGACGGTTGAGACCCAGTACTTC
NA NA TRBJ2-3 TRBV4-3 CASSQDAGQATDTQYF TGCGCCAGCAGCCAAGATGCGGGGCAGGCCACAGATACGCAGTATTTT
TRBD1 NA TRBJ2-2 TRBV19 CASSTTGTGYTGELFF TGTGCCAGTAGTACCACCGGGACAGGGTACACCGGGGAGCTGTTTTTT
TRBD1 NA TRBJ2-5 TRBV5-1 CASEFAGQGFGTQYF TGCGCCAGCGAATTCGCGGGACAGGGGTTTGGGACCCAGTACTTC
TRBD1 NA TRBJ1-2 TRBV30 CAWRIQGRNYGYTF TGTGCCTGGAGGATACAGGGGAGAAACTATGGCTACACCTTC
NA NA TRBJ2-7 TRBV7-2 CASSYTVQGYEQYF TGTGCCAGCAGCTATACCGTACAGGGCTACGAGCAGTACTTC
TRBD1 NA TRBJ1-1 TRBV27 CASSRNRGPNTEAFF TGTGCCAGCAGTCGCAACAGGGGGCCGAACACTGAAGCTTTCTTT
TRBD1 NA TRBJ1-6 TRBV7-2 CASSLVDRGSPLHF TGTGCCAGCAGCTTAGTCGACAGGGGTTCACCCCTCCACTTT
TRBD1 NA TRBJ1-5 TRBV5-5 CASSPTGGGQPQHF TGTGCCAGCAGCCCTACAGGGGGCGGACAGCCCCAGCATTTT
TRBD1 NA TRBJ2-1 TRBV19 CASSILKGQGYNEQFF TGTGCCAGTAGTATACTGAAAGGACAGGGGTACAATGAGCAGTTCTTC
TRBD1 NA TRBJ1-5 TRBV3-1/TRBV3-2 CASSHYTGQGRNQPQHF TGTGCCAGCAGCCACTATACCGGACAGGGCCGCAATCAGCCCCAGCATTTT
TRBD1 NA TRBJ2-5 TRBV14 CASSRTTGGWETQYF TGTGCCAGCAGCCGGACTACAGGGGGCTGGGAGACCCAGTACTTC
TRBD1 NA TRBJ2-2 TRBV6-5 CASRRDRVTGELFF TGTGCCAGTCGCCGGGACAGGGTTACCGGGGAGCTGTTTTTT
NA NA TRBJ1-5 TRBV12-3/TRBV12-4 CASSLSGDQPQHF TGTGCCAGCAGTTTATCGGGGGATCAGCCCCAGCATTTT
TRBD1 once TRBJ1-2 TRBV7-9 CASSLADRDGYTF TGTGCCAGCAGCTTAGCCGACAGGGATGGCTACACCTTC
TRBD1 NA TRBJ1-6 TRBV6-6 CASSGDRGNNSPLHF TGTGCCAGCAGCGGTGACAGGGGCAATAATTCACCCCTCCACTTT
TRBD2 NA TRBJ2-5 TRBV11-3 CASSYAGGETQYF TGTGCCAGCAGCTATGCGGGGGGGGAGACCCAGTACTTC
NA NA TRBJ2-1 TRBV19 CASSREGGSYNEQFF TGTGCCAGTAGCCGGGAAGGGGGATCCTACAATGAGCAGTTCTTC
TRBD1 NA TRBJ1-1 TRBV18 CASSPRTGGGGGTEAFF TGTGCCAGCTCACCACGGACAGGGGGCGGAGGTGGTACTGAAGCTTTCTTT
TRBD1 NA TRBJ2-1 TRBV18 CASSPPRGTGGLEQFF TGTGCCAGCTCACCACCGCGCGGGACAGGGGGCCTTGAGCAGTTCTTC
NA NA TRBJ2-1 TRBV14 CASSQDLGIEQFF TGTGCCAGCAGCCAAGATCTCGGGATTGAGCAGTTCTTC
NA few TRBJ2-1 TRBV14 CASNPLLDNEQFF TGTGCCAGCAATCCCCTCCTCGACAATGAGCAGTTCTTC
TRBD2 NA TRBJ2-1 TRBV6-4 CASSEGTSGRTEQFF TGTGCCAGCAGCGAAGGGACTAGCGGGAGGACTGAGCAGTTCTTC
TRBD2 NA TRBJ2-2 TRBV30 CAWVFGLAGGPNTGELFF TGTGCCTGGGTTTTCGGACTAGCGGGAGGGCCAAACACCGGGGAGCTGTTTTTT
TRBD1 NA TRBJ1-5 TRBV29-1 CSAIIHTGGNQPQHF TGCAGCGCCATTATCCATACAGGGGGCAATCAGCCCCAGCATTTT
NA once TRBJ1-4 TRBV24-1 CATSEGGRENEKLFF TGTGCCACCAGTGAAGGGGGAAGGGAAAATGAAAAACTGTTTTTT
NA NA TRBJ1-5 TRBV18 CASSPIPLNQPQHF TGTGCCAGCTCACCAATTCCACTAAATCAGCCCCAGCATTTT